Below, 8 T cell receptor beta chains from the same sample are listed, as sequenced in a study of T cell repertoires in cytomegalovirus infection (dated by TCRdb to about 2019). The instrument was an Illumina HiSeq 1500. TCRdb redid the processing of the public reads, applying fastp at Q25 and MiXCR, and retained in-frame beta chains. Rows merge per CDR3 protein into single entries with the most common DNA and genes. In all, the sample holds about 340,000 distinct CDR3 sequences, and under 35% of those were seen once. 15% to 25% of the sample is held by the ten biggest clonotypes. This specimen's treatment or condition label, per the study, means: in vitro stimulation with specific CMV peptide epitopes to enrich CMV-specific T cells. No antigens are known for them. Sample: cultured PBMCs, taken from culture after CMV antigen stimulation. The origin of the receptors is a human donor in good health (CMV status not recorded). Some clones in this sample may be carry-over from other donors' samples.

This clonotype was seen ten or more times. The genes are TRBV7-2 and TRBJ2-7; D might be TRBD1 (6 bases). This CDR3 contains 13 residues. Germline assignment: CDR1 SGHTA and CDR2 FQGNSA. Trimming cost V 0 bases and J 3 bases, with 6 bases left between them. CDR3 loop: CASSLADSYEQYF. CDR3 DNA sequence: TGTGCCAGCAGCTTAGCGGACAGCTACGAGCAGTACTTC.

The rearrangement uses TRBV9 and TRBJ1-2; 12 bases fit TRBD1. Trimming removed 4 bases from V and 8 bases from J; junction bases left unmatched: 6. The CDR3 has 14 amino acids. Looked up from germline, CDR1 is SGDLS and CDR2 is YYNGEE. CDR3 bases: TGTGCCAGCAGCACCCGGGACAGGGGGCGCGGCTACACCTTC. This translates into CASSTRDRGRGYTF. Based on the CDR3 plus reference TRBV9 and TRBJ1-2, the full variable domain is DSGVTQTPKHLITATGQRVTLRCSPRSGDLSVYWYQQSLDQGLQFLIQYYNGEERAKGNILERFSAQQFPDLHSELNLSSLELGDSALYFCASSTRDRGRGYTFGSGTRLTVV.

The gene calls are TRBV27 and TRBJ1-1; possibly TRBD1 for D (6 bases). The CDR3 has 13 residues. Germline CDR1 and CDR2: MNHEY and SMNVEV (reference sequence). Trimming stripped 6 bases from V and 8 bases from J, with 16 bases between. CDR3: CASRRHSTGEAFF. In nucleotides, the CDR3 is TGTGCCAGCAGACGCCACAGCACAGGGGAAGCTTTCTTT.

This sequence joins TRBV14 and TRBJ1-2, with unresolved D. V was clipped by 1 base and J by 8 bases, with 11 bases between them. The germline CDR1 and CDR2 sequences are SGHDN and FVKESK. There are 13 residues in the CDR3. CDR3 residues: CASSQVRFEGYTF. The CDR3 DNA is TGTGCCAGCAGCCAAGTGCGGTTCGAGGGCTACACCTTC.

V usage is TRBV7-3 and J usage is TRBJ2-2; D ambiguous. CDR1 and CDR2 (germline): SGHTA, FQGTGA. V lost 1 base and J lost 0, with 9 bases in between. This CDR3 region has 16 residues. CDR3: CASSLMGFTNTGELFF. CDR3 nucleotides: TGTGCCAGCAGCTTAATGGGGTTTACGAACACCGGGGAGCTGTTTTTT.

The chain recombines TRBV5-5 with TRBJ2-1; D is unclear. Germline V gene data show CDR1 as SGHKS and CDR2 as YYEKEE (reference sequence). This CDR3 comprises 14 residues. V was trimmed by 1 base and J by 5 bases, leaving 10 bases between them. The CDR3, as DNA: TGTGCCAGCAGCTTGTGGTCCAGGAACAATGAGCAGTTCTTC. It is translated as CASSLWSRNNEQFF. The complete variable domain, with remaining parts taken from reference TRBV5-5 and TRBJ2-1, reads DAGVTQSPTHLIKTRGQQVTLRCSPISGHKSVSWYQQVLGQGPQFIFQYYEKEERGRGNFPDRFSARQFPNYSSELNVNALLLGDSALYLCASSLWSRNNEQFFGPGTRLTVL.

The chain has TRBV12-3 or TRBV12-4 and TRBJ2-7, with a weak D call TRBD2 (5 bases). The CDR3 is made up of 14 amino acids. V was trimmed by 3 bases and J by 2 bases, leaving 11 bases between them. The CDR3 sequence: CASSLVGLTYEQYF. The CDR3, as DNA: TGTGCCAGCAGTTTGGTTGGACTGACCTACGAGCAGTACTTC.

The chain couples TRBV5-1 to TRBJ2-6; D unclear. The CDR3 length is 15 residues. V dropped 0 bases and J dropped 4 bases, with 8 bases sitting between them. Looked up from germline, CDR1 is SGHRS and CDR2 is YFSETQ. CDR3 DNA: TGCGCCAGCAGCTTGGAAGGGAACGGGGCCAACGTCCTGACTTTC. Translating gives CASSLEGNGANVLTF.